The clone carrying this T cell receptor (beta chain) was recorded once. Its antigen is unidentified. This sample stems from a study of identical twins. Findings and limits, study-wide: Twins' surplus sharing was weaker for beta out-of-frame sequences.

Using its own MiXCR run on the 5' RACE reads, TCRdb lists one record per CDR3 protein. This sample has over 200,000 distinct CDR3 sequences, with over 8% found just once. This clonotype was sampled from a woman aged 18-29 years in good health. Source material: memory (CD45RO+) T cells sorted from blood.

The chain's CDR3 is CASSSGLTGPGELFF. For the CDR3, the DNA is TGTGCCAGCAGCTCCGGGCTCACGGGGCCCGGGGAGCTGTTTTTT. J is TRBJ2-2 and V is TRBV6-1, with D perhaps being TRBD1 or TRBD2 (5 bases each). V was cut by 6 bases and J by 6 bases, with 17 bases left in between. The germline V gene has CDR1 MNHNS and CDR2 SASEGT. This CDR3 spans 15 amino acids.